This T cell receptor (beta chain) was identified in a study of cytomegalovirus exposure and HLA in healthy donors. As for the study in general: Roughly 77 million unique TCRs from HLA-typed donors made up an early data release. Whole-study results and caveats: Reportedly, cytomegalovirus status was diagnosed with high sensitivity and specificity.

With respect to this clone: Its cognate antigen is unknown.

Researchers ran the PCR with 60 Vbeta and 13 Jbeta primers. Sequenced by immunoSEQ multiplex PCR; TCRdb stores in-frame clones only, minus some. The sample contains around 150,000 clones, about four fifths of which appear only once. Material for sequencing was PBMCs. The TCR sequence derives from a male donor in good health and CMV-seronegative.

The CDR3 DNA reads TGTGCCAGCAGTTTAGCCGGCGGGCCCTACGAGCAGTACTTC. Translated: CASSLAGGPYEQYF. The rearrangement uses TRBV27 and TRBJ2-7; tentative D call: TRBD2 (5 bases). CDR1 and CDR2 (germline): MNHEY, SMNVEV (reference sequence). This CDR3 comprises 14 residues. The V gene lost 2 bases and the J gene lost 2 bases, with 10 bases spanning the gap.